This T cell receptor (beta chain) came from a study of blood T cell repertoires in COVID-19. Study overall: In each case, the material was cDNA or gDNA derived from T cells, B-cell-depleted T cells, or PBMCs.

During active infection, Seattle patients enrolled and were then monitored through disease. In the original workflow: Reference gene primer amplification yielded estimated nucleated cell counts. The protocol was immunoSEQ multiplex PCR, while the TCRdb copy is restricted to in-frame clones and leaves out a portion. The D gene and trimming were derived from the DNA, and the V and J assignments and clone size from that table. The sample shows just over 250,000 clones, 75% to 95% of them seen only once. Trimming stripped 2 bases from V and 2 bases from J, with 10 bases between. The CDR3 covers 15 residues. Germline V gives CDR1 MNHNS, CDR2 SASEGT.

Sample: peripheral blood. The chain is built from TRBV6-1 and TRBJ1-5; no definite D call. The origin of this receptor is a person aged 18-35 years with COVID-19, enrolled during active disease. The CDR3 sequence: CASSEPGSGNQPQHF. DNA for the CDR3: TGTGCCAGCAGTGAACCGGGGTCGGGCAATCAGCCCCAGCATTTT.